This T cell receptor beta chain was captured by sequencing in a study of blood T cell repertoires in COVID-19. Study-wide background: The origin of the acute and convalescent COVID-19 samples was the United States, Italy and Spain. From T cells, B-cell-depleted T cells, or PBMCs came the material, which was cDNA or gDNA.

Sequencing used immunoSEQ multiplex PCR; TCRdb keeps in-frame clones, though not all of them. Among over 600,000 clones, about 87% were seen once, and the ten largest hold around 0.3%. The CDR3 sequence is 12 residues long. Trimming shortened V by 5 bases and J by 4 bases, and 9 bases separated the two germline ends. Germline lookup yields CDR1 SGHNT and CDR2 YYREEE (reference sequence). V usage is TRBV5-4 and J usage is TRBJ1-2, with D perhaps TRBD1 (6 bases). The TCR originated in a woman aged 18-29 years with acute or convalescent COVID-19. Sequenced input: peripheral blood. CDR3 in DNA: TGTGCCAGCAGGGACAGACTCTATGGCTACACCTTC. Translation: CASRDRLYGYTF.